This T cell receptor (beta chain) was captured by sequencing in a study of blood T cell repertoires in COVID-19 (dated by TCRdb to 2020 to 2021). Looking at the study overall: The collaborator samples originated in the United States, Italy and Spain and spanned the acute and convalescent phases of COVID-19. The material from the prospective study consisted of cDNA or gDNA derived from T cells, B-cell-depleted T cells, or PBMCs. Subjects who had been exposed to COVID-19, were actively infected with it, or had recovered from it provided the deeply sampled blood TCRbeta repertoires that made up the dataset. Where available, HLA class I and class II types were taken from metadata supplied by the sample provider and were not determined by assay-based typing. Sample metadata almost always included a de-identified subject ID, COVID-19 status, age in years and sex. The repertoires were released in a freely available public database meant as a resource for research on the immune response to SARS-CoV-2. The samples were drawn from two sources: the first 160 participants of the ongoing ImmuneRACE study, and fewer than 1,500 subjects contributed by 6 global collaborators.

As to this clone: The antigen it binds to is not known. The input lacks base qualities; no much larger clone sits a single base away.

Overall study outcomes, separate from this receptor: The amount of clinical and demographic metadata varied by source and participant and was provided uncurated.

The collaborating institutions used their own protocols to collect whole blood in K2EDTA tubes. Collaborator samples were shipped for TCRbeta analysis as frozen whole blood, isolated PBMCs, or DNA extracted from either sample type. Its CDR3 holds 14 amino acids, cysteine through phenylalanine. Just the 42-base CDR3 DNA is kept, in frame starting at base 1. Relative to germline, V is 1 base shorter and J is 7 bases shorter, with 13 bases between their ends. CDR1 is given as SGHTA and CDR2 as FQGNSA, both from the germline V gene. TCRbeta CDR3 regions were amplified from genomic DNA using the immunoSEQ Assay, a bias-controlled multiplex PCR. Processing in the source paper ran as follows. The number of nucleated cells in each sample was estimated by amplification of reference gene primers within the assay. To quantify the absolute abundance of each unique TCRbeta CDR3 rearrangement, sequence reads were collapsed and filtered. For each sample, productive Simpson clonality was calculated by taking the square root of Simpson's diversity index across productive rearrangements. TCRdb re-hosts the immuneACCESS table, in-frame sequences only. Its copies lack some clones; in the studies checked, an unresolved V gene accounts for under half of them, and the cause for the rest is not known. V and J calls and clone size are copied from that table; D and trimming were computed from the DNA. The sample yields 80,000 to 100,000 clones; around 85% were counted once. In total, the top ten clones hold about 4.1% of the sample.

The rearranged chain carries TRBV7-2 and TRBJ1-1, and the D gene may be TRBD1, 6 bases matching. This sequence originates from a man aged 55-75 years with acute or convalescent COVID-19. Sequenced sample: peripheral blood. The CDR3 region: CASSLDRARGEAFF. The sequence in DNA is TGTGCCAGCAGCTTAGACAGGGCGAGGGGTGAAGCTTTCTTT.